This TCR beta chain is drawn from a study of tumor-infiltrating lymphocytes in localized non-small cell lung cancer. TCRdb's table, derived via immunoSEQ multiplex PCR, lists solely in-frame clones and lacks some. Of 14,000 to 15,000 clones listed, more than 80% are singletons. Notes on the study in general: TCRbeta sequencing showed higher T cell infiltration in tumors than uninvolved lung. TCR sequencing covered a subset of patients with enough tissue.

In regard to this clone: Its antigen is unknown.

Germline V lookup: CDR1 GTSNPN, CDR2 SVGIG (reference sequence). The CDR3 covers 14 residues. V lost 3 bases, J lost 4 bases, and 15 bases lay in between. This chain links TRBV30 with TRBJ2-5, with D uncertain. The sequenced material came from lung tumor tissue. The TCR comes from a human donor with non-small cell lung cancer. The CDR3 sequence is CAWRGRMGGETQYF. The CDR3 nucleotides read TGTGCCTGGAGAGGTCGAATGGGTGGAGAGACCCAGTACTTC.